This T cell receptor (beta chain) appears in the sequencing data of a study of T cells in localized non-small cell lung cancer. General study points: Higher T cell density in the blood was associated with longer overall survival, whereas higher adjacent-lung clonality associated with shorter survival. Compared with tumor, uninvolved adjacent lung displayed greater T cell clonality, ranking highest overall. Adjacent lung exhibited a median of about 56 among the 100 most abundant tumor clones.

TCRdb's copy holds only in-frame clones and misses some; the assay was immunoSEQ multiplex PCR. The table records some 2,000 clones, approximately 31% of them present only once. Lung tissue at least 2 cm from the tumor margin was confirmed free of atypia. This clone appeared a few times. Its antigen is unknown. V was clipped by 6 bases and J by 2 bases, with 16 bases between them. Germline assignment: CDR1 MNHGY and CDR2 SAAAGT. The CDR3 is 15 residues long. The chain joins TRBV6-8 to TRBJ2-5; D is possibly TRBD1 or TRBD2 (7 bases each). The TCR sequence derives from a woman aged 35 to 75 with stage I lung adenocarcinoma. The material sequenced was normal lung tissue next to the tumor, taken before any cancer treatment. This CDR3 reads CASSRHRGGQETQYF. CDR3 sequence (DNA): TGTGCCAGCAGCCGTCACAGGGGAGGGCAAGAGACCCAGTACTTC.